This is a list of T cell receptor beta chains from one sample in a study of T cells in Graves' hyperthyroidism and ophthalmopathy. TCRdb re-called the multiplex PCR reads with MiXCR, one entry per CDR3 protein. The sample consists of approximately 400,000 distinct CDR3 sequences, about 13% of them appearing once. Material for sequencing was blood. The source is a man younger than 40 with Graves' hyperthyroidism that later progressed to Graves' ophthalmopathy. Each CDR3 is given with its conserved first and last residue.

cdr3_aa: CASSAPQGGVLETQYF; j_call: TRBJ2-5; v_call: TRBV11-3
cdr3_aa: CAWSRQATSPLHF; j_call: TRBJ1-6; v_call: TRBV30
cdr3_aa: CASSTPGQGAETF; j_call: TRBJ1-2; v_call: TRBV28
cdr3_aa: CSAATEYTLYNSPLHF; j_call: TRBJ1-6; v_call: TRBV20-1
cdr3_aa: CASSRDRKDYGYTF; j_call: TRBJ1-2; v_call: TRBV18
cdr3_aa: CASSYTGLGTEAFF; j_call: TRBJ1-1; v_call: TRBV27
cdr3_aa: CSAARGQGGPLHF; j_call: TRBJ1-6; v_call: TRBV20-1
cdr3_aa: CASSPPLPYEQYF; j_call: TRBJ2-7; v_call: TRBV27
cdr3_aa: CASSLVLQIKDSPLHF; j_call: TRBJ1-6; v_call: TRBV11-2
cdr3_aa: CASSRPGLHNEQFF; j_call: TRBJ2-1; v_call: TRBV5-4
cdr3_aa: CASSTIVNEKLFF; j_call: TRBJ1-4; v_call: TRBV28
cdr3_aa: CASKRTGLNTEAFF; j_call: TRBJ1-1; v_call: TRBV12-3/TRBV12-4
cdr3_aa: CASSISWGYEQYF; j_call: TRBJ2-7; v_call: TRBV19
cdr3_aa: CASSLKGATYGELFF; j_call: TRBJ2-2; v_call: TRBV5-6
cdr3_aa: CAIKAGGLNTEAFF; j_call: TRBJ1-1; v_call: TRBV10-3
cdr3_aa: CASSLQNGAVVNEQFF; j_call: TRBJ2-1; v_call: TRBV7-6
cdr3_aa: CASSLGGGAYDTQYF; j_call: TRBJ2-3; v_call: TRBV28
cdr3_aa: CASSQAREGPNQPQHF; j_call: TRBJ1-5; v_call: TRBV4-2
cdr3_aa: CASSPPVGQGKSNYGYTF; j_call: TRBJ1-2; v_call: TRBV18
cdr3_aa: CASSSNRQVNYGYTF; j_call: TRBJ1-2; v_call: TRBV7-2
cdr3_aa: CASSLVPGTNNEQFF; j_call: TRBJ2-1; v_call: TRBV28
cdr3_aa: CASSSTSGGAGSYNEQFF; j_call: TRBJ2-1; v_call: TRBV11-2
cdr3_aa: CASSARQGTINYGYTF; j_call: TRBJ1-2; v_call: TRBV11-2
cdr3_aa: CATGVVRNTGELFF; j_call: TRBJ2-2; v_call: TRBV12-3/TRBV12-4
cdr3_aa: CASSQGEGNQPQHF; j_call: TRBJ1-5; v_call: TRBV2
cdr3_aa: CASSVTRQFNQPQHF; j_call: TRBJ1-5; v_call: TRBV10-2
cdr3_aa: CATSDPGLAGVSGDTQYF; j_call: TRBJ2-3; v_call: TRBV24-1
cdr3_aa: CASSPGGYTTDTQYF; j_call: TRBJ2-3; v_call: TRBV7-3
cdr3_aa: CSVGDTGNTIYF; j_call: TRBJ1-3; v_call: TRBV29-1
cdr3_aa: CASSQGGHPNTEAFF; j_call: TRBJ1-1; v_call: TRBV4-1
cdr3_aa: CASSTPGILGYTF; j_call: TRBJ1-2; v_call: TRBV19
cdr3_aa: CASSFAGGPQETQYF; j_call: TRBJ2-5; v_call: TRBV27
cdr3_aa: CSASDRVSGLEQYF; j_call: TRBJ2-7; v_call: TRBV20-1
cdr3_aa: CASSPSGGGYGYTF; j_call: TRBJ1-2; v_call: TRBV12-3/TRBV12-4
cdr3_aa: CASSLDAQQFF; j_call: TRBJ2-1; v_call: TRBV11-2
cdr3_aa: CASSFSRTVGNTIYF; j_call: TRBJ1-3; v_call: TRBV6-5
cdr3_aa: CASSLGHFMLSYNSPLHF; j_call: TRBJ1-6; v_call: TRBV5-1
cdr3_aa: CAWSRGQTDTQYF; j_call: TRBJ2-3; v_call: TRBV30
cdr3_aa: CATSREMDRGYGYTF; j_call: TRBJ1-2; v_call: TRBV15
cdr3_aa: CASSSPNSPLHF; j_call: TRBJ1-6; v_call: TRBV13
cdr3_aa: CASSSSGTGNTIYF; j_call: TRBJ1-3; v_call: TRBV5-1
cdr3_aa: CRARTSGGIGTDTQYF; j_call: TRBJ2-3; v_call: TRBV20-1
cdr3_aa: CASSAGGRTTGELFF; j_call: TRBJ2-2; v_call: TRBV9
cdr3_aa: CASSLREYNEQFF; j_call: TRBJ2-1; v_call: TRBV11-3
cdr3_aa: CASSFYICSAVPTLGTDEQYF; j_call: TRBJ2-7; v_call: TRBV7-6
cdr3_aa: CASSEIGSQPQHF; j_call: TRBJ1-5; v_call: TRBV6-1
cdr3_aa: CATSRDQGAGELFF; j_call: TRBJ2-2; v_call: TRBV15
cdr3_aa: CASSSGTLNTDTQYF; j_call: TRBJ2-3; v_call: TRBV27
cdr3_aa: CASSLSGTGGVETQYF; j_call: TRBJ2-5; v_call: TRBV28
cdr3_aa: CAWALHGAGELFF; j_call: TRBJ2-2; v_call: TRBV30
cdr3_aa: CASSESTGSWNGYTF; j_call: TRBJ1-2; v_call: TRBV10-2
cdr3_aa: CASSLRRGRGNQPQHF; j_call: TRBJ1-5; v_call: TRBV28
cdr3_aa: CVATGTSEQYF; j_call: TRBJ2-7; v_call: TRBV6-1
cdr3_aa: CASSALLTGAGGTEAFF; j_call: TRBJ1-1; v_call: TRBV9
cdr3_aa: CASSGLAGGHNEQFF; j_call: TRBJ2-1; v_call: TRBV6-1
cdr3_aa: CASSLFQGTNEKLFF; j_call: TRBJ1-4; v_call: TRBV28
cdr3_aa: CASSQETTAATNEKLFF; j_call: TRBJ1-4; v_call: TRBV4-1